This T cell receptor beta chain was profiled in a study of T cell clonality in common variable immunodeficiency. General study points: Links between repertoire features and CVID complications were heterogeneity-limited.

Each donor provided about 5 to 8.5 ml of heparinized whole blood. This clone has a count of ten or more. Its target is not known. Sequencing ends 3 residues short of the CDR3 end; the germline J gene provides the rest. Libraries were prepared by immunoSEQ multiplex PCR; TCRdb keeps only in-frame clonotypes and omits some of them. In total the sample includes under 40,000 clones, none of them seen once. The CDR3 spans 14 residues. Germline lookup yields CDR1 MDHEN and CDR2 SYDVKM. J lost 4 bases, V lost 6 bases, and 4 bases had no gene match. This sequence joins TRBV28 and TRBJ1-2, with 11 bases fitting TRBD1. This receptor was taken from a person aged 18 to 75 in good health. Sample: peripheral blood mononuclear cells. CDR3 sequence reads: CASSRGQGAYGYTF. The covered CDR3 bases are TGTGCCAGCAGCAGAGGACAGGGGGCCTATGGC.